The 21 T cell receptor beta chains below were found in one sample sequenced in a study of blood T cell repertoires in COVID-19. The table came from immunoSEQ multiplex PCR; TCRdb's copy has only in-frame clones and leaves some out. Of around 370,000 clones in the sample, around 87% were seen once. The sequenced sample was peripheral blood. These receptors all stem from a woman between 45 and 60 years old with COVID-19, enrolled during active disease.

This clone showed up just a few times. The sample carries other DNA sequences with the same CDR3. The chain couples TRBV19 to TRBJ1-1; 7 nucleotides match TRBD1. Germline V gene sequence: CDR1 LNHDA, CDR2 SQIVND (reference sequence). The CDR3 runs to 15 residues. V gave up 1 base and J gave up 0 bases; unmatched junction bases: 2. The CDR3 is CASSIGQGLNTEAFF. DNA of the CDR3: TGTGCCAGTAGTATAGGACAGGGTCTGAACACTGAAGCTTTCTTT.

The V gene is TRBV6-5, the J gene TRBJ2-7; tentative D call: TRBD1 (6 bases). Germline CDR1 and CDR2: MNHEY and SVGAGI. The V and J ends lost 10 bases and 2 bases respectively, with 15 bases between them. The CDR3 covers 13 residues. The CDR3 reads CATTPTGTYEQYF. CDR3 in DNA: TGTGCCACCACCCCGACAGGTACCTACGAGCAGTACTTC.

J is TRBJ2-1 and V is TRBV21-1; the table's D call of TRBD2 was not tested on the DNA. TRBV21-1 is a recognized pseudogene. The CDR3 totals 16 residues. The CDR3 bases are TGTGCCAGCAGCAAAGTTTTAAGCGGGAGGGCTGAGGAGCAGTTCTTC. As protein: CASSKVLSGRAEEQFF.

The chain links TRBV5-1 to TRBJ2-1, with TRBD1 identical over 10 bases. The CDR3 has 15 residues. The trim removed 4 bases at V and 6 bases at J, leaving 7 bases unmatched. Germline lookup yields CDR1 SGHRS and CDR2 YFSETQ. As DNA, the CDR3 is TGCGCCAGCAGCCCCCGGACAGGGGGGGCCAATGAGCAGTTCTTC. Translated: CASSPRTGGANEQFF. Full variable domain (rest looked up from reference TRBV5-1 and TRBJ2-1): KAGVTQTPRYLIKTRGQQVTLSCSPISGHRSVSWYQQTPGQGLQFLFEYFSETQRNKGNFPGRFSGRQFSNSRSEMNVSTLELGDSALYLCASSPRTGGANEQFFGPGTRLTVL.

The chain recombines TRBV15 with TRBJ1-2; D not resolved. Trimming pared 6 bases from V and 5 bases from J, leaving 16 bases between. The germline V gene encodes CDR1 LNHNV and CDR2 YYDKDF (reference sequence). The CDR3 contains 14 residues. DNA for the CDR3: TGTGCCACCAGGGCAGGCCAATCTGATTATGGCTACACCTTC. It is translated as CATRAGQSDYGYTF.

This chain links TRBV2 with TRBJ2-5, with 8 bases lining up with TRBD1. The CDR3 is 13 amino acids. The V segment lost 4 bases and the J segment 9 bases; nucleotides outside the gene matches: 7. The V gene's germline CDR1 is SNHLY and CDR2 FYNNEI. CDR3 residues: CASSVGQGRAQYF. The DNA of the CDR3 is TGTGCCAGCAGTGTCGGACAGGGACGAGCCCAGTACTTC.

The CDR3 sequence is CASSVYDSYNEQFF. In nucleotides, the CDR3 is TGTGCCAGCAGCGTATATGACAGCTACAATGAGCAGTTCTTC. The chain uses TRBV9 and TRBJ2-1; TRBD1 might be the D (5 bases). The CDR3 is 14 residues long. Germline CDR1 and CDR2: SGDLS and YYNGEE. Deletions cut 1 base from V and 3 bases from J, with 8 bases between.

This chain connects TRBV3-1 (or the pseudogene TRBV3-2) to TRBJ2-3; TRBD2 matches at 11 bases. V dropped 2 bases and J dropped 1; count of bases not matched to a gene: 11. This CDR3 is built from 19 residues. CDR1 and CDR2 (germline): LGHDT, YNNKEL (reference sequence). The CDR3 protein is CASSQTLIMTSGGTDTQYF. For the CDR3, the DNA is TGTGCCAGCAGCCAAACCCTTATAATGACTAGCGGGGGCACAGATACGCAGTATTTT.

CDR3 amino acids: CASSMQGASNQPQHF. For the CDR3, the DNA is TGTGCCAGTAGTATGCAGGGGGCAAGCAATCAGCCCCAGCATTTT. The rearrangement joins TRBV19 to TRBJ1-5; 8 positions match TRBD1. The V gene end was trimmed by 3 bases and the J gene end by 1 base; junction bases not matched to a gene: 2. The CDR3 runs to 15 residues. Germline CDR1 and CDR2: LNHDA and SQIVND (reference sequence).

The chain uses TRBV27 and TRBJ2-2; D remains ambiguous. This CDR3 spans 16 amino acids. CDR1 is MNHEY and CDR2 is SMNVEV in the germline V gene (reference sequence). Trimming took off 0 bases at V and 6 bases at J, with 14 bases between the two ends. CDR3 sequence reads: CASSLSPILQAGELFF. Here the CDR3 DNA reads TGTGCCAGCAGTTTATCCCCCATCCTGCAGGCCGGGGAGCTGTTTTTT.

For the CDR3, the DNA is TGTGCCAGCAGTAAATGGACTAGCGGGACCTACGAGCAGTACTTC. It specifies CASSKWTSGTYEQYF. J is TRBJ2-7 and V is TRBV3-1 (or the pseudogene TRBV3-2); 12 nucleotides match TRBD2. After removal of 6 bases from V and 2 bases from J, the junction contained 5 bases not matched to a gene. The CDR3 has 15 residues. Germline lookup yields CDR1 LGHDT and CDR2 YNNKEL (reference sequence).

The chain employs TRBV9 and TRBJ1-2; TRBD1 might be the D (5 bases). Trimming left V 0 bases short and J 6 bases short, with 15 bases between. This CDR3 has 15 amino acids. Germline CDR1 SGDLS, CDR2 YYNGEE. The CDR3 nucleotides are TGTGCCAGCAGCGTAGGGCGGGGACGGGCGAATGGCTACACCTTC. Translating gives CASSVGRGRANGYTF.

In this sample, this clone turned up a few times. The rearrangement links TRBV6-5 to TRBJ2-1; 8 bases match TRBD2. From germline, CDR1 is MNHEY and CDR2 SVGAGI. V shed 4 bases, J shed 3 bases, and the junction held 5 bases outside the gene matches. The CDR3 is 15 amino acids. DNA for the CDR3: TGTGCCAGCAGTTTTAGCGGGAAACGCTACAATGAGCAGTTCTTC. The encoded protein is CASSFSGKRYNEQFF.

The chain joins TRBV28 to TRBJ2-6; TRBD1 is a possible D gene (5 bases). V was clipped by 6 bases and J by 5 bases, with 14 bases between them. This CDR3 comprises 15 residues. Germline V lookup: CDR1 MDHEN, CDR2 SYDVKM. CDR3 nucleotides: TGTGCCAGCAGCCGCAGGGATTCCTGGGCCAACGTCCTGACTTTC. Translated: CASSRRDSWANVLTF.

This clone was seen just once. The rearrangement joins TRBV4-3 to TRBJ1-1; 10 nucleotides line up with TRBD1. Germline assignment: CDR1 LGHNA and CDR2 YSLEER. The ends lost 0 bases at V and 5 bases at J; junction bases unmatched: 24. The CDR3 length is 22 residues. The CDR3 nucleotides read TGCGCCAGCAGCCAAGATTTTATTCCGGGGACAGGGGTTTCTAAGAGAGCGACTGAAGCTTTCTTT. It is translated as CASSQDFIPGTGVSKRATEAFF.

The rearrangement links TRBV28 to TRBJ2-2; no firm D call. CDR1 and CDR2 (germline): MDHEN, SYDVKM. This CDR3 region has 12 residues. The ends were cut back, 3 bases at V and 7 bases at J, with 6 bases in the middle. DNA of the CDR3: TGTGCCAGCAGTTTCGGGTTCGGGGAGCTGTTTTTT. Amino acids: CASSFGFGELFF.

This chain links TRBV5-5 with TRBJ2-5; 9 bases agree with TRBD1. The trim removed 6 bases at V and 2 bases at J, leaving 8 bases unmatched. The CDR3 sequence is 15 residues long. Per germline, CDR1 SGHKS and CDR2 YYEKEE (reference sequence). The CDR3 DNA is TGTGCCAGCACAATCTACGGACAGGGGCAAGAGACCCAGTACTTC. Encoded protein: CASTIYGQGQETQYF. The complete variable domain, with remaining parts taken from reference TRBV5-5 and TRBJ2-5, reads DAGVTQSPTHLIKTRGQQVTLRCSPISGHKSVSWYQQVLGQGPQFIFQYYEKEERGRGNFPDRFSARQFPNYSSELNVNALLLGDSALYLCASTIYGQGQETQYFGPGTRLLVL.

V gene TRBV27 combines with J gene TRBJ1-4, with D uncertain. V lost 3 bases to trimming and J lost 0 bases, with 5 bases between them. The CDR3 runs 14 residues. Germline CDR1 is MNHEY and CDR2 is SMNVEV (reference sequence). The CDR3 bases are TGTGCCAGCAGTTTGCGTGCAACTAATGAAAAACTGTTTTTT. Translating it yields CASSLRATNEKLFF.

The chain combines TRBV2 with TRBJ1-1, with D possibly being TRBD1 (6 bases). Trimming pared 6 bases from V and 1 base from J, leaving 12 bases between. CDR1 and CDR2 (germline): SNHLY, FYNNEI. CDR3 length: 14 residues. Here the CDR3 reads CASRGQGTNTEAFF. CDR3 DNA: TGTGCCAGCAGGGGACAAGGGACGAACACTGAAGCTTTCTTT.

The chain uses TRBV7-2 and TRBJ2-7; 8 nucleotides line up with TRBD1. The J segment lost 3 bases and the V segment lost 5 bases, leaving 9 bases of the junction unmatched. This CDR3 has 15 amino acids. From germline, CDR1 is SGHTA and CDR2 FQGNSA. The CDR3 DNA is TGTGCCAGCAGCCTCACCGGGACAGGATTCTACGAGCAGTACTTC. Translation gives CASSLTGTGFYEQYF.

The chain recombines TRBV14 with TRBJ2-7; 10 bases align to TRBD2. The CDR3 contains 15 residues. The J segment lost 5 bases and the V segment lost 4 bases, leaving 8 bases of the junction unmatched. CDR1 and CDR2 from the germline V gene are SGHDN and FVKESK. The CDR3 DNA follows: TGTGCCAGCAGCCCTCGCCTAGCGGGAGCCCACGAGCAGTACTTC. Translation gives CASSPRLAGAHEQYF.